This entry lists 18 T cell receptor beta chains sequenced from one sample in a study of blood T cells in healthy people across ages. Combining a sample-barcoded 5' primer with a J-beta primer mix, a second PCR ran for roughly 6 to 12 cycles. TCRdb passed the 5' RACE reads through MiXCR, listing each CDR3 protein once. The table records some 560,000 distinct CDR3 sequences, about 26% of them present only once. These data were likewise used in another study, on T cells of mothers and their children.

The specimen was blood. Source of these receptors: a boy younger than 10 in good health.

The gene calls are TRBV29-1 and TRBJ2-1; 10 positions match TRBD2. CDR1 is SQVTM and CDR2 is ANQGSEA in the germline V gene. J was trimmed by 0 bases and V by 5 bases; bases with no gene match: 7. The CDR3 has 16 residues. The CDR3 DNA sequence: TGCAGCGTTCTGACTAGCGGGCCTCCCTCCTACAATGAGCAGTTCTTC. As protein: CSVLTSGPPSYNEQFF.

On this clonotype: Since the CDR3 does not end with the conserved phenylalanine or tryptophan, this likely comes from a read error. The chain links TRBV6-5 to TRBJ2-5; 7 bases are a match to TRBD1. The J call may be mistaken, given a closer DNA end match to TRBJ2-7. From germline, CDR1 is MNHEY and CDR2 SVGAGI. CDR3 length equals 13 residues. The CDR3 DNA reads as TGTGCCAGCAGTAAACAGGGGTATGACGAGCAGTACCTC. Residues: CASSKQGYDEQYL.

This clonotype was detected a few times. The junction departs from germline at one end; a sequencing error may be responsible. The chain has TRBV12-3 or TRBV12-4 and TRBJ1-2; D unresolved. CDR3 size: 15 residues. The CDR3 coding sequence is TGTGCCAGTAGTTTAGTTGTCGGGCCGAGCTATGGCTACACCTTC. Translation gives CASSLVVGPSYGYTF.

This clonotype was observed a few times. The chain has TRBV24-1 and TRBJ2-1; D uncertain. This CDR3 has 13 residues. Germline values: CDR1 KGHDR, CDR2 SFDVKD. The ends were cut back, 7 bases at V and 4 bases at J, with 10 bases in the middle. CDR3 bases: TGTGCCACCAGAAAGGACGAGTACAATGAGCAGTTCTTC. Encoded protein: CATRKDEYNEQFF.

In its sample, this clonotype was seen a few times. A read error may account for a junction end that differs from germline. This rearrangement joins TRBV5-1 to TRBJ1-5, with D perhaps matching TRBD1 (5 bases). CDR1 SGHRS and CDR2 YFSETQ come from the germline V gene. The CDR3 length is 14 residues. The CDR3 reads CASSSGDSNQSQHF. CDR3 bases: TGCGCCAGCAGCTCGGGGGATAGCAATCAGTCCCAGCATTTT.

The rearrangement uses TRBV6-5 and TRBJ2-1; no clear D gene. Near its end, the DNA agrees better with TRBJ2-5, so the J call may be wrong. Germline V gene sequence: CDR1 MNHEY, CDR2 SVGAGI. This CDR3 is built from 13 residues. CDR3 in amino acids: CASSLGMRETQYF. The DNA for the CDR3 is TGTGCCAGCAGTTTGGGTATGAGGGAGACCCAGTACTTC.

Only a few counts were recorded for this clonotype. The chain employs TRBV27 and TRBJ1-5, with D uncertain. This CDR3 is 15 amino acids long. From germline, CDR1 is MNHEY and CDR2 SMNVEV (reference sequence). V was pared by 5 bases and J by 0 bases, with 11 bases between. The CDR3, as DNA: TGTGCCAGCAGTCTAACGGCGTATAGCAATCAGCCCCAGCATTTT. Protein product: CASSLTAYSNQPQHF.

The chain couples TRBV29-1 to TRBJ1-1; TRBD1 matches at 7 bases. The CDR3 contains 13 residues. Germline CDR1 and CDR2: SQVTM and ANQGSEA. Trimming removed 6 bases from V and 1 base from J; junction bases left unmatched: 5. The DNA for the CDR3 is TGCAGCGTCTCGGGACAGCCGAACACTGAAGCTTTCTTT. It translates to CSVSGQPNTEAFF.

The DNA of the CDR3 is TGTGCCAGCAGCCCGAGCGGGAGACCCTACAATGAGCAGTTCTTC. The encoded protein is CASSPSGRPYNEQFF. V and J are TRBV12-3 or TRBV12-4 and TRBJ2-1; TRBD2 matches at 8 bases. The V and J ends lost 6 bases and 2 bases, in that order; junction bases with no gene match: 6. The CDR3 has 15 residues.

V and J are TRBV19 and TRBJ2-2; D gene unclear. The CDR3 is 13 amino acids. Between the trimmed V and J ends, which lost 6 bases and 5 bases, there was a span of 10 bases. Germline CDR1 reads LNHDA; CDR2 reads SQIVND (reference sequence). The CDR3 bases are TGTGCCAGTAGCCCTCAATTGACCGGGGAGCTGTTTTTT. Amino acids: CASSPQLTGELFF.

This chain links TRBV21-1 with TRBJ2-5; whether TRBD1, the table's D call, matches the DNA was not checked. TRBV21-1 has pseudogene status. The CDR3 contains 22 residues. The CDR3 bases are TGTGCCAGCAGCAAGGGGAAGGGGGCGACAAGCGGGAGTGAGGGTCGCCAAGAGACCCAGTACTTC. It specifies CASSKGKGATSGSEGRQETQYF.

This clonotype was observed a few times. This chain links TRBV18 with TRBJ1-4; D is possibly TRBD1 (6 bases). The germline V gene encodes CDR1 KGHSH and CDR2 LQKENI. The CDR3 sequence is 13 residues long. The V end was cut by 6 bases, the J end by 5 bases, with 10 bases between. As DNA, the CDR3 is TGTGCCAGCTCGCGGACAGAAAATGAAAAACTGTTTTTT. Translated: CASSRTENEKLFF.

The chain links TRBV27 to TRBJ2-7; unclear D gene. There are 13 residues in the CDR3. Per the germline V gene, CDR1 is MNHEY and CDR2 is SMNVEV (reference sequence). V dropped 5 bases and J dropped 7 bases, with 15 bases sitting between them. The CDR3 coding sequence is TGTGCCAGCAGTCCCAGGACGGGTACAGAGCAGTACTTC. This translates into CASSPRTGTEQYF.

This clonotype has only a few counts. The J gene is TRBJ2-1, the V gene TRBV11-2, with 12 bases lining up with TRBD2. J lost 6 bases, V lost 0 bases, and 3 bases had no gene match. Germline V gene lookup returns CDR1 SGHAT and CDR2 FQNNGV. The CDR3 totals 16 residues. The CDR3 coding sequence is TGTGCCAGCAGCTTAGATTGGACTAGCGGGATCAATGAGCAGTTCTTC. As protein: CASSLDWTSGINEQFF.

There are a few counts of this clonotype. V usage is TRBV20-1 and J usage is TRBJ1-5; no reliable D call. V was cut by 4 bases and J by 2 bases, with 12 bases left in between. The CDR3 extends over 14 amino acids. Germline V gives CDR1 DFQATT, CDR2 SNEGSKA (reference sequence). The CDR3 region is CSANLGPRNQPQHF. Here the CDR3 DNA reads TGCAGTGCTAATTTAGGGCCTCGCAATCAGCCCCAGCATTTT.

This clonotype was counted between two and nine times. The rearrangement uses TRBV20-1 and TRBJ2-6; no definite D call. The CDR3 extends over 13 amino acids. V lost 7 bases, J lost 0 bases, and 7 bases lay in between. Germline assignment: CDR1 DFQATT and CDR2 SNEGSKA (reference sequence). The CDR3 DNA reads as TGCAGTGGTCGGTCCTCTGGGGCCAACGTCCTGACTTTC. It yields the protein CSGRSSGANVLTF.

This chain connects TRBV11-2 to TRBJ1-2, with D maybe TRBD1 (6 bases). Trimming removed 6 bases from V and 7 bases from J, with 21 bases in between. CDR3 length: 15 residues. CDR1 SGHAT and CDR2 FQNNGV come from the germline V gene. The CDR3 nucleotides are TGTGCCAGCAGTATCTATGGACAGAGCCGGGGTGGCTACACCTTC. The encoded protein is CASSIYGQSRGGYTF. The full variable domain, in which reference TRBV11-2 and TRBJ1-2 provide the parts outside the CDR3, is EAGVAQSPRYKIIEKRQSVAFWCNPISGHATLYWYQQILGQGPKLLIQFQNNGVVDDSQLPKDRFSAERLKGVDSTLKIQPAKLEDSAVYLCASSIYGQSRGGYTFGSGTRLTVV.

This clonotype was seen only a few times. The chain recombines TRBV9 with TRBJ2-3, with unresolved D. The CDR3 extends over 13 amino acids. V was pared by 0 bases and J by 6 bases, with 8 bases between. CDR1 is SGDLS, CDR2 YYNGEE, per germline. CDR3 region: CASSVAAEDTQYF. Written as DNA, the CDR3 is TGTGCCAGCAGCGTAGCGGCCGAGGATACGCAGTATTTT.